What follows are 20 T cell receptor beta chains derived from one specimen sequenced in a study of neoadjuvant anti-PD-1 for oral cavity cancer. Here immunoSEQ multiplex PCR was the method, and the copy in TCRdb shows in-frame clones only, minus some. The sample consists of about 16,000 clones, 50% to 65% of them appearing once. This sample comprised PBMCs, obtained before nivolumab (anti-PD-1) treatment. These receptors were collected from a person between 40 and 80 years old with oral cavity squamous cell carcinoma.

The chain links TRBV19 to TRBJ1-5, with TRBD1 identical over 9 bases. The J segment lost 0 bases and the V segment lost 11 bases, leaving 5 bases of the junction unmatched. The germline V gene encodes CDR1 LNHDA and CDR2 SQIVND (reference sequence). CDR3 length: 14 residues. The CDR3 DNA reads TGTGCCTCTGACAGGGGGTATAGCAATCAGCCCCAGCATTTT. Residues: CASDRGYSNQPQHF.

The gene calls are TRBV6-5 and TRBJ1-1; perhaps TRBD1 as D (5 bases). V lost 6 bases to trimming and J lost 1 base, with 9 bases between them. Germline loops: CDR1 MNHEY, CDR2 SVGAGI. There are 13 residues in the CDR3. The CDR3 coding sequence is TGTGCCAGCAGCCCCAGGGAGAACACTGAAGCTTTCTTT. Translation gives CASSPRENTEAFF.

Only a few counts were recorded for this clone. The rearrangement links TRBV10-2 to TRBJ2-7, with TRBD2 matching 11 bases. CDR1 WSHSY and CDR2 SAAADI come from the germline V gene. This CDR3 has 15 residues. V shed 6 bases, J shed 5 bases, and the junction held 9 bases outside the gene matches. For the CDR3, the DNA is TGCGCCAGCAGACAACTAGCGGGAGTCCCTAACGAGCAGTACTTC. It translates to CASRQLAGVPNEQYF.

This CDR3 reads CSVGRAGGHTDTQYF. The CDR3 nucleotides read TGCAGCGTTGGTCGGGCGGGGGGCCACACAGATACGCAGTATTTT. This chain joins TRBV29-1 and TRBJ2-3; 8 bases align to TRBD2. The ends lost 4 bases at V and 2 bases at J; junction bases unmatched: 8. The CDR3 consists of 15 residues. Germline V gives CDR1 SQVTM, CDR2 ANQGSEA.

V and J are TRBV6-1 and TRBJ2-3, with 7 bases lining up with TRBD1. The CDR3 is made up of 12 amino acids. Germline V CDR1 and CDR2: MNHNS, SASEGT. V gave up 6 bases and J gave up 8 bases; unmatched junction bases: 5. DNA for the CDR3: TGTGCCAGCAGACGAGACAGGGCTACGCAGTATTTT. This sequence encodes CASRRDRATQYF.

The genes are TRBV6-4 and TRBJ1-2; D might be TRBD1 (5 bases). V dropped 3 bases and J dropped 6 bases, with 20 bases sitting between them. Germline CDR1 is MRHNA and CDR2 is SNTAGT. The CDR3 is made up of 16 amino acids. DNA for the CDR3: TGTGCCAGCAGTGAAATCGCTACCGTCGGCAGGGATGGCTACACCTTC. It translates to CASSEIATVGRDGYTF.

CDR3 coding DNA: TGTGCCAGCAGCGCAGACCGGGACAGAGAGACCCAGTACTTC. This sequence encodes CASSADRDRETQYF. J is TRBJ2-5 and V is TRBV13; 7 bases are shared with TRBD1. J was trimmed by 4 bases and V by 5 bases; bases with no gene match: 7. The V gene's germline CDR1 is PRHDT and CDR2 FYEKMQ (reference sequence). The CDR3 spans 14 residues.

The rearrangement links TRBV7-8 to TRBJ2-2, with 7 bases aligning to TRBD2. J lost 1 base, V lost 5 bases, and 7 bases had no gene match. Germline V CDR1 and CDR2: SGHVS, FQNEAQ. CDR3 size: 16 residues. The CDR3 DNA reads as TGTGCCAGCAGCCTCCGGACTAGGTTGAACACCGGGGAGCTGTTTTTT. It is translated as CASSLRTRLNTGELFF.

The chain carries TRBV27 and TRBJ2-2; the D is unclear. CDR1 and CDR2 (germline): MNHEY, SMNVEV (reference sequence). Trimming removed 4 bases at V and 3 bases at J, with 9 bases between. This CDR3 has 14 amino acids. CDR3 sequence reads: CASSYYSYTGELFF. DNA of the CDR3: TGTGCCAGCAGTTATTATAGTTACACCGGGGAGCTGTTTTTT.

V usage is TRBV2 and J usage is TRBJ1-5; D is ambiguous. The V end was cut by 1 base, the J end by 0 bases, with 4 bases between. Germline CDR1 reads SNHLY; CDR2 reads FYNNEI. This CDR3 has 14 amino acids. The CDR3 region has the DNA TGTGCCAGCAGTGAAGGAGATAGCAATCAGCCCCAGCATTTT. Translating gives CASSEGDSNQPQHF.

V is TRBV9 and J is TRBJ2-5; no firm D call. The CDR3 loop spans 13 amino acids. V lost 3 bases, J lost 4 bases, and 10 bases lay in between. CDR1 SGDLS and CDR2 YYNGEE come from the germline V gene. CDR3 coding DNA: TGTGCCAGCAGCGGTCGGTGGGGAGAGACCCAGTACTTC. Amino acid sequence: CASSGRWGETQYF.

The J gene is TRBJ2-7, the V gene TRBV9; D not certain. The CDR3 is 15 residues long. V dropped 4 bases and J dropped 0 bases, with 14 bases sitting between them. Germline V gene sequence: CDR1 SGDLS, CDR2 YYNGEE. CDR3 bases: TGTGCCAGCAGCCCCCAGATCGGTTTCTCCTACGAGCAGTACTTC. This codes for CASSPQIGFSYEQYF.

V and J are TRBV30 and TRBJ2-2; 9 bases are a match to TRBD1. Trimming cost V 3 bases and J 5 bases; bases outside gene matches: 7. The CDR3 has 15 amino acids. Germline values: CDR1 GTSNPN, CDR2 SVGIG (reference sequence). The CDR3 protein is CAWRIRDRATGELFF. The CDR3 DNA sequence: TGTGCCTGGAGGATTCGGGACAGGGCGACCGGGGAGCTGTTTTTT.

V usage is TRBV7-9 and J usage is TRBJ2-1; D not certain. The germline V gene encodes CDR1 SEHNR and CDR2 FQNEAQ (reference sequence). This CDR3 comprises 13 residues. V gave up 5 bases and J gave up 9 bases, with 14 bases separating them. CDR3 sequence: CASSLPYLGEQFF. In DNA, the CDR3 is TGTGCCAGCAGCCTACCCTACCTCGGTGAGCAGTTCTTC. The full variable domain, completed using reference TRBV7-9 and TRBJ2-1, is DTGVSQNPRHKITKRGQNVTFRCDPISEHNRLYWYRQTLGQGPEFLTYFQNEAQLEKSRLLSDRFSAERPKGSFSTLEIQRTEQGDSAMYLCASSLPYLGEQFFGPGTRLTVL.

This chain uses TRBV5-1 with TRBJ1-1; 7 bases are shared with TRBD1. CDR1 is SGHRS, CDR2 YFSETQ, per germline. Losses at the gene ends were 4 bases for V and 4 bases for J; bases not matched to a gene: 10. CDR3 length: 15 residues. CDR3 bases: TGCGCCAGCAGCCCCGGACGACAGGGTAGCACTGAAGCTTTCTTT. Its translation: CASSPGRQGSTEAFF.

There are a few counts of this clone. The V gene is TRBV4-2, the J gene TRBJ1-1; D remains unclear. Trimming cost V 0 bases and J 6 bases, with 14 bases left between them. Germline CDR1 reads LGHNA; CDR2 reads YNFKEQ. This CDR3 spans 15 amino acids. CDR3 DNA: TGTGCCAGCAGCCAAGATAGGAGGGAGATCGCTGAAGCTTTCTTT. It translates to CASSQDRREIAEAFF.

V is TRBV10-3 and J is TRBJ2-5, with no clear D. CDR1 and CDR2 from the germline V gene are ENHRY and SYGVKD. The CDR3 sequence is 13 residues long. V lost 11 bases, J lost 1 base, and 14 bases lay in between. The CDR3 is CAASSSIQETQYF. The CDR3 nucleotides are TGTGCCGCGTCATCGAGTATCCAAGAGACCCAGTACTTC.

This chain connects TRBV28 to TRBJ2-7; D is unresolved. Trimming took off 6 bases at V and 8 bases at J, with 20 bases between the two ends. The V gene's germline CDR1 is MDHEN and CDR2 SYDVKM. The length of the CDR3 is 14 residues. The CDR3 reads CASSWGLGLVQQYF. CDR3 in DNA: TGTGCCAGCAGCTGGGGTCTAGGCCTGGTTCAGCAGTACTTC.

V gene TRBV6-6 combines with J gene TRBJ1-2, with D tentatively TRBD1 (6 bases). The V gene's germline CDR1 is MNHNY and CDR2 SVGAGI (reference sequence). Between the trimmed V and J ends, which lost 7 bases and 4 bases, there was a span of 19 bases. The CDR3 runs to 15 residues. The CDR3 region is CASTPLGGSGYGYTF. The DNA for the CDR3 is TGTGCCAGCACGCCTTTGGGGGGCTCGGGCTATGGCTACACCTTC.

CDR3 in amino acids: CAWSASRNTIYF. CDR3 DNA sequence: TGTGCCTGGTCGGCTAGCAGAAACACCATATATTTT. The V gene is TRBV30, the J gene TRBJ1-3; no clear D. CDR3 length: 12 residues. Germline assignment: CDR1 GTSNPN and CDR2 SVGIG (reference sequence). V lost 5 bases to trimming and J lost 5 bases, with 10 bases between them.